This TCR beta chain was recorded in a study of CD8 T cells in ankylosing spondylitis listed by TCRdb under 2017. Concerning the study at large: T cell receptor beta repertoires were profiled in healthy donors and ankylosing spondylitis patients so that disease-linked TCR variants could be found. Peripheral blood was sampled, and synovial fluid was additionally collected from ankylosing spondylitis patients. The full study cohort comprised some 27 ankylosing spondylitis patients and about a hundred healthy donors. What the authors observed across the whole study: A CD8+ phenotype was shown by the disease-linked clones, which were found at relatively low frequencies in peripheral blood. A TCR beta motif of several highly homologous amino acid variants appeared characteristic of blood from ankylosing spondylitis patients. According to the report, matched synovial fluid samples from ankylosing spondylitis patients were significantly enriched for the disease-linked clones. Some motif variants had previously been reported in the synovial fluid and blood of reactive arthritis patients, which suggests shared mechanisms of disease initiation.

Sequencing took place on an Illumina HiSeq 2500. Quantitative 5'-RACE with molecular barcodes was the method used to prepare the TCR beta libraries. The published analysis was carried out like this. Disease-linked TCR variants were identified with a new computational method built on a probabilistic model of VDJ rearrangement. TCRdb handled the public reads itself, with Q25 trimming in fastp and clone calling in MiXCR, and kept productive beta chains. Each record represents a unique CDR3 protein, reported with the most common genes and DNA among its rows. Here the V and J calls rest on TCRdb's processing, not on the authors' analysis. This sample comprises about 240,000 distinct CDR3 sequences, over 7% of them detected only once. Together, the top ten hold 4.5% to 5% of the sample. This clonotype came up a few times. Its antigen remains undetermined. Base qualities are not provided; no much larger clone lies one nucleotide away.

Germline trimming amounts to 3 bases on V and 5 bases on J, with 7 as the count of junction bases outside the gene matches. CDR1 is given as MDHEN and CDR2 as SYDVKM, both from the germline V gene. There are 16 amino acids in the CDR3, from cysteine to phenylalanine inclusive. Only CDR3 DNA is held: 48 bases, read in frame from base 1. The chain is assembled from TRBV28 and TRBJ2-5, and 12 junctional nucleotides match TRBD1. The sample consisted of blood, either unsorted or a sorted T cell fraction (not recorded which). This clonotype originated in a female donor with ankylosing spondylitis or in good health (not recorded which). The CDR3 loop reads CASSFGDRGLSETQYF. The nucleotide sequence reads TGTGCCAGCAGTTTCGGGGACAGGGGGCTTTCGGAGACCCAGTACTTC. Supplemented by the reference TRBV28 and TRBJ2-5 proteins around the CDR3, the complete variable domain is DVKVTQSSRYLVKRTGEKVFLECVQDMDHENMFWYRQDPGLGLRLIYFSYDVKMKEKGDIPEGYSVSREKKERFSLILESASTNQTSMYLCASSFGDRGLSETQYFGPGTRLLVL.